The 10 T cell receptor beta chains below come from one sample, sequenced in a study of CD8+ T cells in alopecia areata. In each case, RNA was isolated and then reverse transcribed into cDNA as the sequencing template. Assay used: immunoSEQ multiplex PCR; TCRdb lists only in-frame clones, some missing. Of a few hundred thousand clones detected, roughly two thirds appear once; the ten largest clones hold roughly 1.2%. Sequenced material: CD4+ T cells sorted from blood, taken at week 0. Every receptor here comes from a human donor with alopecia areata.

This clone was recorded only once. The chain carries TRBV4-1 and TRBJ2-5; D assignment may be TRBD1 or TRBD2 (5 bases each). Trimming removed 0 bases at V and 5 bases at J, with 7 bases between. Germline lookup yields CDR1 MGHRA and CDR2 YSYEKL. The CDR3 has 13 residues. As DNA, the CDR3 is TGCGCCAGCAGCCAAGAATGGGGGGAGACCCAGTACTTC. Amino acids: CASSQEWGETQYF.

V is TRBV9 and J is TRBJ1-2; D uncertain. The V end was cut by 4 bases, the J end by 2 bases, with 12 bases between. Germline CDR1 reads SGDLS; CDR2 reads YYNGEE. This CDR3 has 14 residues. The CDR3: CASSPGRTNYGYTF. The CDR3 bases are TGTGCCAGCAGCCCAGGACGGACGAACTATGGCTACACCTTC.

CDR3 bases: TGTGCCAGCAGCGGTGACAGGGGTCCCTCCTACAATGAGCAGTTCTTC. Translated, it gives CASSGDRGPSYNEQFF. The V gene is TRBV5-4, the J gene TRBJ2-1; TRBD1 matches 8 bases. Losses at the gene ends were 4 bases for V and 0 bases for J; bases not matched to a gene: 6. The CDR3 contains 16 residues. Germline CDR1 is SGHNT and CDR2 is YYREEE (reference sequence).

The chain couples TRBV2 to TRBJ2-5; D unresolved. V dropped 6 bases and J dropped 5 bases, with 4 bases sitting between them. The CDR3 spans 10 residues. Per the germline V gene, CDR1 is SNHLY and CDR2 is FYNNEI. CDR3 nucleotide sequence: TGTGCCAGCAGATGGGAGACCCAGTACTTC. This sequence encodes CASRWETQYF.

In this sample, this clone turned up a few times. The V call is TRBV19, the J call TRBJ1-6; TRBD1 matches 8 bases. The length of the CDR3 is 14 residues. From germline, CDR1 is LNHDA and CDR2 SQIVND (reference sequence). After removal of 6 bases from V and 10 bases from J, the junction contained 8 bases not matched to a gene. CDR3 in amino acids: CASSARGLGSPLHF. DNA for the CDR3: TGTGCCAGTAGCGCCAGGGGGCTTGGATCACCCCTCCACTTT. The variable domain in full, completed from reference TRBV19 and TRBJ1-6, reads DGGITQSPKYLFRKEGQNVTLSCEQNLNHDAMYWYRQDPGQGLRLIYYSQIVNDFQKGDIAEGYSVSREKKESFPLTVTSAQKNPTAFYLCASSARGLGSPLHFGNGTRLTVT.

This clone was recorded only once. The rearrangement joins TRBV9 to TRBJ1-1, with 7 bases fitting TRBD1. V lost 4 bases and J lost 1; bases outside the gene matches: 10. Germline CDR1 and CDR2: SGDLS and YYNGEE. This CDR3 contains 16 residues. As DNA, the CDR3 is TGTGCCAGCAGCCCCCAGGAATGGACAGGGAACACTGAAGCTTTCTTT. Encoded protein: CASSPQEWTGNTEAFF.

The chain links TRBV6-5 to TRBJ2-5, with a possible D match to TRBD1 (5 bases). Germline values: CDR1 MNHEY, CDR2 SVGAGI. There are 11 residues in the CDR3. The ends were cut back, 10 bases at V and 5 bases at J, with 11 bases in the middle. CDR3 protein: CATGMLETQYF. For the CDR3, the DNA is TGTGCCACAGGGATGTTGGAGACCCAGTACTTC.

As regards this clone: Other DNA sequences from this sample encode an identical CDR3 as well. The gene calls are TRBV20-1 and TRBJ1-2; D remains unclear. Per the germline V gene, CDR1 is DFQATT and CDR2 is SNEGSKA (reference sequence). V shed 1 base and J shed 6 bases, with 6 bases lying between them. The CDR3 totals 11 residues. CDR3 sequence (DNA): TGCAGTGCTAGAGGAGTAAATGGCTACACCTTC. Protein sequence: CSARGVNGYTF.

The chain links TRBV4-3 to TRBJ1-4; the D gene is possibly TRBD1 (5 bases). The V gene's germline CDR1 is LGHNA and CDR2 YSLEER. V was pared by 8 bases and J by 6 bases, with 16 bases between. This CDR3 comprises 14 residues. CDR3 in amino acids: CASGGTALDEKLFF. As DNA, the CDR3 is TGCGCCAGCGGGGGAACGGCCTTGGATGAAAAACTGTTTTTT.

The sample holds a few counts of this clone. The CDR3 DNA reads TGTGCCAGCAGCTTAGCAAGTATAGATACGCAGTATTTT. It yields the protein CASSLASIDTQYF. The chain employs TRBV7-9 and TRBJ2-3; D not resolved. V gave up 0 bases and J gave up 5 bases, with 6 bases separating them. Germline CDR1 and CDR2: SEHNR and FQNEAQ (reference sequence). This CDR3 spans 13 amino acids. The entire variable domain, with the rest obtained from reference TRBV7-9 and TRBJ2-3, is as follows: DTGVSQNPRHKITKRGQNVTFRCDPISEHNRLYWYRQTLGQGPEFLTYFQNEAQLEKSRLLSDRFSAERPKGSFSTLEIQRTEQGDSAMYLCASSLASIDTQYFGPGTRLTVL.